This T cell receptor beta chain was sequenced in a study of Graves' ophthalmopathy and Graves' hyperthyroidism. V was trimmed by 8 bases and J by 1 base, leaving 8 bases between them. CDR1 is SQVTM and CDR2 is ANQGSEA in the germline V gene. The CDR3 is 11 amino acids. The authors amplified TCR beta CDR3 regions from RNA transcripts. Scientists carried out first-round RT-PCR using HTBI primers and then a second-round multiplex PCR. TCRdb recomputed calls from the multiplex PCR reads with MiXCR, one row per CDR3 protein. The data contain roughly 400,000 distinct CDR3 sequences, 15% to 20% of them seen just once; the ten biggest clones take up roughly 1.5%. The diagnosis combined clinical symptoms, thyroxine, TRAb, thyroid ultrasound and orbital computed tomography scans.

Sequenced: peripheral blood. The sequence was collected from a woman aged 18-29 years with Graves' ophthalmopathy. This sequence joins TRBV29-1 and TRBJ2-5; a possible D gene is TRBD1 (6 bases). The CDR3 region is CSWDIQETQYF. The CDR3 DNA reads as TGCAGCTGGGACATCCAAGAGACCCAGTACTTC.